The 20 T cell receptor beta chains below all came from one sample that was sequenced in a study of graft-versus-host responses after intestinal transplantation. Clones were read by immunoSEQ multiplex PCR, and TCRdb kept only the in-frame ones, dropping some. The sample holds fewer than 110,000 clones; under 95% are singletons and the top ten take 1.2%. The antigens these receptors bind are not known. Sequenced material: unstimulated CD8+ T cells sorted from spleen or lymph node cells, taken before intestinal transplant. Every receptor here comes from a human donor who received an intestinal transplant.

V is TRBV5-8 and J is TRBJ2-1; 8 bases agree with TRBD2. The germline V gene has CDR1 SGHTS and CDR2 YDEGEE. The J segment lost 4 bases and the V segment lost 4 bases, leaving 4 bases of the junction unmatched. CDR3 length equals 14 residues. The CDR3 loop reads CASSVSGRYNEQFF. CDR3 nucleotide sequence: TGTGCCAGCAGCGTCAGCGGGAGATACAATGAGCAGTTCTTC.

In regard to this clone: This sample includes further DNA sequences coding for the same CDR3. This chain uses TRBV27 with TRBJ1-2; D unresolved. V was trimmed by 5 bases and J by 7 bases, leaving 17 bases between them. The CDR3 consists of 14 residues. The germline V gene encodes CDR1 MNHEY and CDR2 SMNVEV (reference sequence). The CDR3 reads CASSLSLGRGGYTF. The CDR3 nucleotides are TGTGCCAGCAGTCTAAGTTTAGGGCGAGGTGGCTACACCTTC.

The chain recombines TRBV11-2 with TRBJ2-3; 10 bases fit TRBD2. V lost 2 bases to trimming and J lost 2 bases; unmatched junction nucleotides: 4. The CDR3 sequence is 16 residues long. Germline CDR1 is SGHAT and CDR2 is FQNNGV. CDR3 sequence (DNA): TGTGCCAGCAGCTTACCACTAGCGGGGAACACAGATACGCAGTATTTT. Its protein product is CASSLPLAGNTDTQYF.

V gene TRBV25-1 combines with J gene TRBJ2-6; D remains ambiguous. Deletions cut 0 bases from V and 7 bases from J, with 4 bases between. Per the germline V gene, CDR1 is MGHDK and CDR2 is SYGVNS. The length of the CDR3 is 13 residues. The CDR3 here is CASSEYGANVLTF. Here the CDR3 DNA reads TGTGCCAGCAGTGAATATGGAGCCAACGTCCTGACTTTC.

The chain carries TRBV7-9 and TRBJ1-3; 7 positions agree with TRBD1. Germline-derived CDR1 and CDR2 are SEHNR and FQNEAQ (reference sequence). After removal of 4 bases from V and 4 bases from J, the junction contained 13 bases not matched to a gene. The CDR3 runs to 17 residues. This chain's CDR3 is CASSSSTEGALGNTIYF. CDR3 DNA sequence: TGTGCCAGCAGCTCCTCGACGGAGGGGGCCCTCGGAAACACCATATATTTT.

The chain is built from TRBV13 and TRBJ2-3; 8 bases align to TRBD2. The length of the CDR3 is 15 residues. The V segment lost 4 bases and the J segment 9 bases; nucleotides outside the gene matches: 12. Germline loops: CDR1 PRHDT, CDR2 FYEKMQ (reference sequence). The CDR3 DNA sequence: TGTGCCAGCAGCTCCCCGGGACTAGGACGGTACACGCAGTATTTT. Encoded protein: CASSSPGLGRYTQYF.

This chain links TRBV9 with TRBJ1-6; D is undetermined. The CDR3 contains 16 residues. Germline loops: CDR1 SGDLS, CDR2 YYNGEE. V was trimmed by 4 bases and J by 0 bases, leaving 11 bases between them. This CDR3 is CASSPGQSSYNSPLHF. CDR3 coding DNA: TGTGCCAGCAGCCCAGGCCAAAGCTCCTATAATTCACCCCTCCACTTT.

The chain uses TRBV5-6 and TRBJ2-5; possibly TRBD2 for D (7 bases). CDR3 length: 15 amino acids. Germline CDR1 reads SGHDT; CDR2 reads YYEEEE. V shed 4 bases and J shed 2 bases, with 15 bases lying between them. The CDR3 loop reads CASSEGGGRQETQYF. DNA of the CDR3: TGTGCCAGCAGCGAAGGGGGGGGAAGGCAAGAGACCCAGTACTTC.

This chain joins TRBV2 and TRBJ1-2, with D hard to call. The CDR3 covers 16 residues. Trimming cost V 2 bases and J 3 bases, with 16 bases left between them. Germline V CDR1 and CDR2: SNHLY, FYNNEI. CDR3: CASSEYRQRVDYGYTF. DNA of the CDR3: TGTGCCAGCAGTGAATATAGGCAAAGGGTGGACTATGGCTACACCTTC.

This clone was recorded once. This rearrangement joins TRBV6-6 to TRBJ2-7; 13 bases line up with TRBD2. The CDR3 length is 15 residues. The V segment lost 6 bases and the J segment 3 bases; nucleotides outside the gene matches: 5. Germline lookup yields CDR1 MNHNY and CDR2 SVGAGI (reference sequence). CDR3: CASSSWTSGGYEQYF. The CDR3 bases are TGTGCCAGCAGCTCCTGGACTAGCGGGGGCTACGAGCAGTACTTC.

The rearrangement uses TRBV7-2 and TRBJ1-4, with TRBD1 matching over 7 bases. This CDR3 region has 16 residues. With 1 base clipped from V and 4 bases from J, the junction kept 6 bases outside the gene matches. The germline gives CDR1 SGHTA, CDR2 FQGNSA. The CDR3 region has the DNA TGTGCCAGCAGCTTAGAATGGGACAGCCTTAATGAAAAACTGTTTTTT. Its protein is CASSLEWDSLNEKLFF.

The genes are TRBV5-4 and TRBJ2-7; unclear D gene. The ends were cut back, 0 bases at V and 5 bases at J, with 18 bases in the middle. CDR1 is SGHNT, CDR2 YYREEE, per germline (reference sequence). The CDR3 is made up of 16 amino acids. DNA for the CDR3: TGTGCCAGCAGCTTGGCAGTCGGTCCTATCACTCACGAGCAGTACTTC. Translated, it gives CASSLAVGPITHEQYF.

V gene TRBV6-5 combines with J gene TRBJ1-1, with D maybe TRBD1 (5 bases). Trimming removed 5 bases at V and 7 bases at J, with 5 bases between. CDR3 size: 10 residues. Per germline, CDR1 MNHEY and CDR2 SVGAGI. This CDR3 is CASSGGEAFF. The DNA for the CDR3 is TGTGCCAGCAGTGGGGGTGAAGCTTTCTTT.

The chain recombines TRBV29-1 with TRBJ1-2, with D uncertain. CDR1 is SQVTM, CDR2 ANQGSEA, per germline. This CDR3 has 12 residues. Trimming left V 3 bases short and J 7 bases short, with 12 bases between. CDR3 sequence (DNA): TGCAGCGTTGACCCGGCAGATGGTGGCTACACCTTC. Translating it yields CSVDPADGGYTF.

The rearrangement joins TRBV27 to TRBJ2-5; D is perhaps TRBD2 (6 bases). V was shortened by 4 bases and J by 4 bases, with 19 bases between the two germline ends. Germline V lookup: CDR1 MNHEY, CDR2 SMNVEV (reference sequence). CDR3 length: 16 amino acids. In DNA, the CDR3 is TGTGCCAGCAGTTCAGTCCGGGAGTTGGGGTCAGAGACCCAGTACTTC. Translating gives CASSSVRELGSETQYF.

The chain is built from TRBV7-9 and TRBJ1-1; D is possibly TRBD1 (6 bases). The V gene's germline CDR1 is SEHNR and CDR2 FQNEAQ (reference sequence). The V and J ends lost 3 bases and 5 bases respectively, with 10 bases between them. The CDR3 is 13 amino acids. The chain's CDR3 is CASSLGAGTEAFF. The DNA of the CDR3 is TGTGCCAGCAGCTTGGGGGCGGGGACTGAAGCTTTCTTT.

The chain uses TRBV11-2 and TRBJ2-7; TRBD2 matches 8 bases. The length of the CDR3 is 15 residues. The V gene's germline CDR1 is SGHAT and CDR2 FQNNGV. V gave up 1 base and J gave up 3 bases; unmatched junction bases: 5. The CDR3 DNA follows: TGTGCCAGCAGCTTAGGGTTCGGGACTAGCTACGAGCAGTACTTC. Translation gives CASSLGFGTSYEQYF.

The rearrangement joins TRBV7-3 to TRBJ2-1, with TRBD2 matching 11 bases. The germline CDR1 and CDR2 sequences are SGHTA and FQGTGA. This CDR3 region has 17 residues. The V and J ends lost 3 bases and 2 bases, in that order; junction bases with no gene match: 6. The CDR3 region is CASSLALAGDTYNEQFF. CDR3 nucleotide sequence: TGTGCCAGCAGCTTGGCACTAGCGGGGGACACCTACAATGAGCAGTTCTTC.

This chain links TRBV30 with TRBJ2-3, with D possibly being TRBD1 (8 bases). Germline V gene data show CDR1 as GTSNPN and CDR2 as SVGIG (reference sequence). This CDR3 contains 13 residues. V was cut by 7 bases and J by 3 bases, with 14 bases left in between. This CDR3 is CAFNRGGTDTQYF. CDR3 nucleotide sequence: TGTGCCTTTAACAGGGGGGGGACAGATACGCAGTATTTT.

The chain links TRBV5-8 to TRBJ2-5; 10 nucleotides agree with TRBD1. The CDR3 is 15 residues long. Trimming removed 5 bases from V and 5 bases from J; junction bases left unmatched: 9. The germline CDR1 and CDR2 sequences are SGHTS and YDEGEE. CDR3 loop: CASSSGTGDEETQYF. In DNA form, the CDR3 reads TGTGCCAGCAGTTCCGGGACAGGGGACGAGGAGACCCAGTACTTC.